The subject of this entry is one T cell receptor (beta chain). No cognate antigen has been identified for it. The input lacks base qualities; no much larger clone sits a single base away. TCR beta CDR3 regions were amplified from RNA transcripts. A first-round RT-PCR of the TCR CDR3 used the HTBI primer set with the Qiagen OneStep RT-PCR kit. Libraries were constructed in a second round of multiplex PCR, after which size selection and purification were carried out. The libraries were sequenced on an Illumina HiSeq2000 using paired-end 100 bp reads. As for the authors' bioinformatics: SOAPnuke was used to process the raw data, with reads discarded if the reads contained adapters or uncalled bases, had a mean Phred below 15, or lacked an exact constant-primer or identifier match. High-quality paired reads were merged using COPE v1.2.5, and each unique nucleotide sequence was defined as a clonotype. MiTCR v1.1 was used to align clonotypes to the IMGT TRBV, TRBD and TRBJ reference segments. Only V-J combinations with frequency above 0.0001, covering 99% to 99.2% of repertoires, were analysed. The TCS score was defined as the ratio of F50 (clonal expansion) to E x V (chaos), calculated using BLOSUM62-based TCRdist between CDR3 peptides within each V-J. Welch's t-statistics and random forest reduced roughly 530 V-J features to 13, which were used in a naive Bayes classifier (R e1071). TCRdb took the public reads, trimmed them with fastp at Q25, ran MiXCR for clone calling and kept in-frame beta chains. Merged by CDR3 protein, the rows form single entries marked with the most common genes and DNA. In this record, the V and J calls reflect TCRdb's handling and not the investigators' own analysis. The sample profile shows about 520,000 distinct CDR3 sequences; under 25% of them were found once. Jointly, the top ten make up about 30% of the sample.

This record comes from a study of T cells in Graves' hyperthyroidism and ophthalmopathy (dated by TCRdb to 2018 to 2020). About the investigation overall: Peripheral blood was sampled at the time of initial diagnosis, prior to any treatment. According to the paper, TCR Vbeta CDR3 sequencing was carried out on approximately 140 peripheral blood samples, which came from under 50 ophthalmopathy, around 75 hyperthyroidism and 17 progressor patients. An independent validation cohort of around 19 hyperthyroidism patients and 17 patients who later progressed to ophthalmopathy tested prospective prediction of ophthalmopathy. In roughly six Graves' hyperthyroidism patients, the study also compared T-cell repertoires from thyroid tissue with T-cell repertoires from blood. For training and testing, the 80 to 100 patients in the discovery cohort were randomly divided in a 7:3 ratio. After blood sampling, hyperthyroidism patients were treated with methimazole at a starting dose of 30 mg daily, and ophthalmopathy patients were treated with high-dose intravenous methylprednisolone. TCR V-J signatures able to tell the groups apart were searched for in a discovery cohort of some 100 patients, of whom over 40 had Graves' ophthalmopathy and around 58 had stable Graves' hyperthyroidism.

Trimming takes 3 bases from V and 4 bases from J, and the germline ends sit 13 bases apart. Taken from the germline V gene (reference sequence), the CDR1 and CDR2 loops are LNHNV and YYDKDF. Taken from cysteine to phenylalanine, the CDR3 has 15 residues. Only the CDR3 portion is preserved as DNA: 45 bases, with reading frame beginning at the first base. Stable Graves' hyperthyroidism was defined as the absence of progression to ophthalmopathy over 18 months of follow-up. The hyperthyroidism patients were between 18 and 65 years old and newly diagnosed, with a disease duration of less than 2 months. The study excluded patients with uncontrolled infections, other autoimmune diseases, pregnancy or lactation. Clinical symptoms, serum thyroxine and TRAb, thyroid ultrasound, and orbital computed tomography formed the basis for the diagnoses. Ficoll-Paque density gradient centrifugation was used to isolate PBMCs from about 10 ml of fresh peripheral blood. Total RNA was extracted with Trizol reagent, and quality was checked on an Agilent 2100 Bioanalyzer.

General study outcomes and caveats: During validation, the model predicted progression to ophthalmopathy a median of roughly 7.1 months ahead of onset, with around 71% sensitivity and 72% to 80% specificity. In cross-validation, a model built on a 13 V-J signature told ophthalmopathy apart from stable hyperthyroidism with approximately 90% sensitivity and about 81% specificity, and in testing the same model reached 80%/75%. Blood samples also contained most of the expanded thyroid clonotypes (frequency above 0.001), which suggests that blood repertoires may reflect thyroid immune responses. No statistical method was used to set the sample size in advance, and investigators knew the group allocation.

In this chain, TRBV15 is recombined with TRBJ1-5; the D gene identity is not certain. This sequence originates from a young man with Graves' hyperthyroidism. What was sequenced was blood. The CDR3 here reads CATSRKGAENQPQHF. The sequenced DNA: TGTGCCACCAGCAGGAAGGGCGCAGAAAATCAGCCCCAGCATTTT.